This passage covers 23 T cell receptor beta chains from one sample sequenced in a study of identical twins listed by TCRdb under 2016. The method behind the library was 5' RACE. This sample was sequenced with an Illumina HiSeq 2000. TCRdb reworked the public reads: Q25 trimming with fastp, MiXCR clone assembly, productive beta chains retained. Merged by CDR3 protein, the rows form single entries marked with the most common genes and DNA. This sample comprises 200,000 or so distinct CDR3 sequences, roughly 7.5% of them detected only once. The top ten clones comprise 1.9% of the sample. These data are also associated with another study on yellow fever vaccine responses in identical twins.

The sample was memory (CD45RO+) T cells sorted from blood. What the cell subset or site label conveys for this sample: CD45RO+ enriched T cells. The receptors come from a woman aged 18-30 years in good health.

The table lists this clonotype with many counts. The rearrangement joins TRBV15 to TRBJ2-3; 9 bases map to TRBD2. The junction had 12 bases not matched to a gene; V was cut back by 5 bases and J by 6 bases. CDR1 LNHNV and CDR2 YYDKDF come from the germline V gene (reference sequence). This CDR3 is 16 amino acids long. The CDR3 spells CATSPTAGGPPDTQYF. CDR3 nucleotides: TGTGCCACCAGCCCGACAGCGGGGGGCCCCCCGGATACGCAGTATTTT.

This clonotype was counted a few times. The chain has TRBV12-3 or TRBV12-4 and TRBJ1-5, with 7 positions matching TRBD1. J lost 5 bases, V lost 8 bases, and 6 bases had no gene match. The CDR3 has 13 amino acids. CDR3 DNA sequence: TGTGCCAGCGCGGACAGGAGGTATCAGCCCCAGCATTTT. Amino acid sequence: CASADRRYQPQHF.

Only a few counts were recorded for this clonotype. The gene calls are TRBV19 and TRBJ2-1; D is ambiguous. Looked up from germline, CDR1 is LNHDA and CDR2 is SQIVND (reference sequence). The CDR3 covers 14 residues. V shed 6 bases and J shed 4 bases, with 13 bases lying between them. This CDR3 reads CASRKNWNYNEQFF. In DNA form, the CDR3 reads TGTGCCAGTAGGAAAAACTGGAATTACAATGAGCAGTTCTTC.

The chain has TRBV7-9 and TRBJ2-5; 10 bases line up with TRBD1. V lost 1 base, J lost 3 bases, and 5 bases stayed unmatched. This CDR3 region has 16 residues. Germline V gives CDR1 SEHNR, CDR2 FQNEAQ (reference sequence). The CDR3 nucleotides are TGTGCCAGCAGCTTAGGGGACAGGGGAAAGAAAGAGACCCAGTACTTC. Protein: CASSLGDRGKKETQYF.

This clonotype showed up many times. The rearrangement joins TRBV5-6 to TRBJ1-2; D call uncertain. Trimming pared 1 base from V and 4 bases from J, leaving 14 bases between. The CDR3 totals 15 residues. The germline gives CDR1 SGHDT, CDR2 YYEEEE. This CDR3 is CASSLWRSLPYGYTF. The CDR3 DNA reads as TGTGCCAGCAGCTTGTGGCGGAGTTTGCCCTATGGCTACACCTTC.

In its sample, this clonotype was seen many times. This chain joins TRBV29-1 and TRBJ1-1, with 8 bases identical to TRBD1. In germline, CDR1 is SQVTM, CDR2 ANQGSEA. This CDR3 has 11 amino acids. With 6 bases clipped from V and 6 bases from J, the junction kept 3 bases outside the gene matches. The CDR3 sequence: CSVSGGAEAFF. Written as DNA, the CDR3 is TGCAGCGTCTCAGGGGGCGCTGAAGCTTTCTTT.

This clonotype was observed many times. The chain uses TRBV20-1 and TRBJ2-2; 14 bases agree with TRBD2. Trimming removed 5 bases from V and 7 bases from J; junction bases left unmatched: 6. The CDR3 consists of 15 residues. Germline V gene sequence: CDR1 DFQATT, CDR2 SNEGSKA (reference sequence). The CDR3 nucleotides read TGCAGTGCTCTGACTAGCGGGGGGGTCGGCGGGGAGCTGTTTTTT. It encodes CSALTSGGVGGELFF.

This clonotype was seen more than once but under ten times. V usage is TRBV20-1 and J usage is TRBJ1-2; 7 bases fit TRBD1. The CDR3 extends over 15 amino acids. Trimming removed 6 bases from V and 5 bases from J; junction bases left unmatched: 15. The V gene's germline CDR1 is DFQATT and CDR2 SNEGSKA (reference sequence). CDR3 nucleotide sequence: TGCAGTGCCGCCGGGAGTCAAGGGGGCCCGTATGGCTACACCTTC. Residues: CSAAGSQGGPYGYTF.

This clonotype was seen a handful of times. The chain couples TRBV28 to TRBJ2-6; D is unclear. The germline V gene has CDR1 MDHEN and CDR2 SYDVKM. This CDR3 has 14 amino acids. The V end was cut by 7 bases, the J end by 0 bases, with 7 bases between. The CDR3 loop reads CASTTTSGANVLTF. The DNA for the CDR3 is TGTGCCAGCACTACCACCTCTGGGGCCAACGTCCTGACTTTC.

This clonotype was seen only a few times. This rearrangement joins TRBV6-2 or TRBV6-3 to TRBJ2-7; the D call may be TRBD1 or TRBD2 (6 bases each). The CDR3 loop spans 13 amino acids. The V end was cut by 6 bases, the J end by 4 bases, with 13 bases between. The germline V gene has CDR1 MNHEY and CDR2 SVGEGT. The CDR3 nucleotides read TGTGCCAGCAGAGGGGGGCGCCTATACGAGCAGTACTTC. This sequence encodes CASRGGRLYEQYF.

The CDR3 bases are TGTGCCAGCAGCTTAGGAGTTAGCGGGAGGTCGGATACGCAGTATTTT. Encoded protein: CASSLGVSGRSDTQYF. The chain combines TRBV11-1 with TRBJ2-3; the match to TRBD2 covers 10 bases. This CDR3 region has 16 residues. Germline V gene data show CDR1 as SGHAT and CDR2 as FQDESV (reference sequence). V gave up 1 base and J gave up 6 bases; unmatched junction bases: 7.

This clonotype showed up many times. The J gene is TRBJ2-3, the V gene TRBV28; 12 positions match TRBD2. Germline V gene sequence: CDR1 MDHEN, CDR2 SYDVKM. The CDR3 covers 15 residues. V trimming: 6 bases; J trimming: 2 bases; junction bases outside the gene matches: 3. The CDR3 nucleotides read TGTGCCAGCAGACGGACTAGCGGGGTCACAGATACGCAGTATTTT. Translation gives CASRRTSGVTDTQYF.

This clonotype came up many times. This chain links TRBV28 with TRBJ2-3; either TRBD1 or TRBD2 may supply D (6 bases each). Per the germline V gene, CDR1 is MDHEN and CDR2 is SYDVKM. The CDR3 covers 13 residues. Trimming cost V 8 bases and J 4 bases, with 13 bases left between them. The CDR3 spells CASHGGRPDTQYF. The CDR3 DNA follows: TGTGCCAGCCATGGGGGGCGTCCAGATACGCAGTATTTT.

This sequence joins TRBV18 and TRBJ1-1; 7 positions agree with TRBD1. Germline CDR1 is KGHSH and CDR2 is LQKENI. This CDR3 contains 16 residues. Trimming cost V 9 bases and J 0 bases; bases outside gene matches: 13. The CDR3 is CASLGQDRNMNTEAFF. The CDR3 DNA follows: TGTGCCAGTCTCGGACAGGACAGAAATATGAACACTGAAGCTTTCTTT.

This clonotype was seen ten or more times. V usage is TRBV20-1 and J usage is TRBJ2-7; D perhaps matches TRBD2 (7 bases). The germline V gene encodes CDR1 DFQATT and CDR2 SNEGSKA (reference sequence). Trimming stripped 6 bases from V and 5 bases from J, with 17 bases between. The CDR3 is 13 residues long. The CDR3 loop reads CSAGGGPGDEQYF. DNA for the CDR3: TGCAGTGCAGGGGGGGGGCCGGGCGACGAGCAGTACTTC.

The chain combines TRBV10-3 with TRBJ2-5, with D unresolved. V was clipped by 5 bases and J by 5 bases, with 9 bases between them. Germline V gene lookup returns CDR1 ENHRY and CDR2 SYGVKD. The CDR3 runs 12 residues. This CDR3 is CAISNSPETQYF. In nucleotides, the CDR3 is TGTGCCATCAGTAATAGTCCGGAGACCCAGTACTTC.

The chain couples TRBV3-1 to TRBJ2-1, with D maybe TRBD2 (6 bases). Germline loops: CDR1 LGHDT, CDR2 YNNKEL (reference sequence). The germline V and J ends were trimmed by 0 bases and 6 bases, with 18 bases remaining between them. This CDR3 is 17 amino acids long. In nucleotides, the CDR3 is TGTGCCAGCAGCCAAGATTTCGGGCTGGGGACTGTCAATGAGCAGTTCTTC. This codes for CASSQDFGLGTVNEQFF.

This clonotype appeared a few times. Mismatch with germline at one junction end may stem from a read error. CDR3 residues: CVSRSSSYEQYF. The CDR3 bases are TGTGTCAGCAGATCTAGCTCCTACGAGCAGTACTTC. V gene TRBV12-3 or TRBV12-4 combines with J gene TRBJ2-7; no clear D. This CDR3 is built from 12 residues.

Ten or more counts support this clonotype. The rearrangement uses TRBV7-3 and TRBJ2-3; D gene unclear. Germline V gene data show CDR1 as SGHTA and CDR2 as FQGTGA. The germline V and J ends were trimmed by 3 bases and 6 bases, with 13 bases remaining between them. The CDR3 covers 14 residues. CDR3 sequence: CASSFGGYGDTQYF. The CDR3 DNA reads as TGTGCCAGCAGCTTTGGTGGTTACGGGGATACGCAGTATTTT.

This rearrangement joins TRBV23-1 to TRBJ2-7; TRBD1 agrees at 7 bases. TRBV23-1 is filed as an ORF, its function uncertain. CDR3 length equals 14 residues. Unmatched junction bases numbered 6, after V lost 2 bases and J lost 5 bases. CDR3 region: CASSQETGRDEQYF. The CDR3 region has the DNA TGCGCCAGCAGTCAAGAGACAGGGCGTGACGAGCAGTACTTC.

Many counts were recorded for this clonotype. V gene TRBV6-1 combines with J gene TRBJ1-4, with D maybe TRBD1 (5 bases). The CDR3 has 15 residues. Germline V gene data show CDR1 as MNHNS and CDR2 as SASEGT. Trimming removed 7 bases at V and 5 bases at J, with 17 bases between. CDR3 loop: CASKDWRGGNEKLFF. The CDR3 bases are TGTGCCAGCAAGGACTGGAGGGGCGGGAATGAAAAACTGTTTTTT.

This clonotype was seen at least ten times. V gene TRBV5-5 combines with J gene TRBJ1-5; D gene unclear. The V end was cut by 5 bases, the J end by 4 bases, with 16 bases between. This CDR3 is built from 15 residues. Germline V lookup: CDR1 SGHKS, CDR2 YYEKEE (reference sequence). CDR3 loop: CASSLQPPPNQPQHF. CDR3 in DNA: TGTGCCAGCAGTTTACAACCCCCTCCAAATCAGCCCCAGCATTTT.

This clonotype was seen more than once but under ten times. The gene calls are TRBV15 and TRBJ2-1, with no clear D. Trimming shortened V by 0 bases and J by 1 base, and 7 bases separated the two germline ends. Germline CDR1 reads LNHNV; CDR2 reads YYDKDF (reference sequence). The CDR3 loop spans 15 amino acids. CDR3 protein: CATSRDNPSYNEQFF. The CDR3 DNA sequence: TGTGCCACCAGCAGAGACAACCCGTCCTACAATGAGCAGTTCTTC.